The rows below give T cell receptor beta chains drawn from one sample of a study of a mutant IDH1 vaccine in newly diagnosed glioma. No antigens are known for them. Assay: immunoSEQ multiplex PCR; the TCRdb copy retains only in-frame clones and omits some. Found here are over 30,000 clones, more than 75% of them singletons; the top ten hold approximately 12%. The sample consisted of PBMCs, taken from a glioma patient whose treatment included an IDH1 peptide vaccine. These receptor sequences come from a woman aged 25 to 45 with glioma. CDR3s include the opening cysteine and the closing phenylalanine or tryptophan.

TRBJ2-7	TRBV27	CASSFAGGEQYF
TRBJ2-7	TRBV7-2	CASSLAVSTSEQYF
TRBJ1-2	TRBV6-5	CASRNQGGNYGYTF
TRBJ2-2	TRBV30	CAYGTGFITGELFF
TRBJ1-3	TRBV4-2	CASSHEGARSGNTIYF
TRBJ2-7	TRBV6-1	CASGATPGYEQYF
TRBJ2-5	TRBV10-3	CAISVAGPEETQYF
TRBJ1-1	TRBV7-8	CASSFPDTIFNTEAFF
TRBJ2-7	TRBV6-1	CASSEAAVFTYEQYF
TRBJ2-4	TRBV2	CASSSSGGLAKNIQYF
TRBJ2-2	TRBV5-6	CASSLGLYNTGELFF
TRBJ2-2	TRBV29-1	CSVEGSNTGELFF
TRBJ2-3	TRBV27	CASRSGGPRNTQYF
TRBJ2-7	TRBV29-1	CSVVGRGTNYEQYF
TRBJ1-1	TRBV9	CASSASGEGQRTEAFF
TRBJ2-7	TRBV6-5	CASSHRLGGYEQYF
TRBJ2-2	TRBV16	CASSQSIGQGATGELFF
TRBJ1-4	TRBV15	CATSRQGQGIPFF
TRBJ1-1	TRBV30	CAWSKRGSTEAFF
TRBJ1-2	TRBV2	CASSEQGWGYGYTF
TRBJ1-1	TRBV5-1	CASSSWGEGTEAFF
TRBJ2-3	TRBV4-2	CASSQEGPLIGTDTQYF
TRBJ2-2	TRBV5-4	CASSFLAGGPTDGELFF
TRBJ1-1	TRBV6-1	CASSPPSPNTEAFF
TRBJ1-2	TRBV7-9	CASSLAVDIGRTYTF
TRBJ1-4	TRBV6-5	CASSAHQGTNEKLFF
TRBJ1-4	TRBV7-9	CASSPEDEKLFF
TRBJ2-2	TRBV6-5	CATTRGANGELFF
TRBJ1-2	TRBV4-3	CASSQDRGGIYGYTF
TRBJ1-4	TRBV10-1	CASSESSGEKLFF
TRBJ1-6	TRBV5-6	CASSFWTGESPLHF
TRBJ2-3	TRBV18	CASSPLGSATDTQYF
TRBJ2-2	TRBV18	CASSPDRVNGGELFF
TRBJ1-1	TRBV18	CASSPPPGVSEAFF
TRBJ1-1	TRBV2	CASRGDTEAFF
TRBJ1-5	TRBV12-5	CASGLDIQQPQHF
TRBJ1-1	TRBV5-4	CASSPGTTLLNTEAFF
TRBJ2-7	TRBV6-6	CASGLSYEQYF
TRBJ2-7	TRBV7-8	CASTLSGVYEQYF
TRBJ1-5	TRBV5-1	CASSPQGSNQPQHF
TRBJ1-1	TRBV18	CASSRRTGGRTEAFF
TRBJ1-4	TRBV4-2	CASTPGYKDEKLFF
TRBJ2-7	TRBV27	CASSPTKGGTSEQYF
TRBJ2-7	TRBV6-5	CASRPGLLLEQYF
TRBJ1-1	TRBV29-1	CSVRVLLSTEAFF
TRBJ2-7	TRBV5-6	CASSLGLLTSGGYSYEQYF
TRBJ2-5	TRBV4-1	CASSHLLAGGWHQETQYF
TRBJ1-1	TRBV5-1	CASSHGRDTEAFF
TRBJ2-1	TRBV7-9	CASSPLLSSGEQFF